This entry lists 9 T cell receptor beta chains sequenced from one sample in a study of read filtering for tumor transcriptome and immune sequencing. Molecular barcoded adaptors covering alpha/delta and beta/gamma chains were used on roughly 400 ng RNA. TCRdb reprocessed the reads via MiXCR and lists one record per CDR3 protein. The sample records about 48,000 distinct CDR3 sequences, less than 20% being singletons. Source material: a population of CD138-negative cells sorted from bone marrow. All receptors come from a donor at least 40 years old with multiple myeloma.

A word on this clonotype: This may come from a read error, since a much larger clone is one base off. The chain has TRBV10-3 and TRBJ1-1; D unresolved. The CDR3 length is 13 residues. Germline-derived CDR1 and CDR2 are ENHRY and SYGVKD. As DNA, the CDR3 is TGTGTCATCAGCTCCCGGACGGGATATGGGGCTTTCTTT. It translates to CVISSRTGYGAFF.

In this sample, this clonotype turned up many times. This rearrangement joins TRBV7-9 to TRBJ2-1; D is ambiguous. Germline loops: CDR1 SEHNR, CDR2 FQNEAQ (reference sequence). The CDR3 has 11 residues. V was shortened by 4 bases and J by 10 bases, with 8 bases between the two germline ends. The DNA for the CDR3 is TGTGCCAGCAGCTCCGAAGGCGAGCAGTTCTTC. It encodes CASSSEGEQFF.

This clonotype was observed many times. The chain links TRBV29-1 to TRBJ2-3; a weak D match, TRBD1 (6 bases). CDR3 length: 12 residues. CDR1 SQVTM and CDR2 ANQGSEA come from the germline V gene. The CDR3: CAKGVGSDTQYF. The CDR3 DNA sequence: TGCGCCAAGGGGGTAGGATCAGATACGCAGTATTTT.

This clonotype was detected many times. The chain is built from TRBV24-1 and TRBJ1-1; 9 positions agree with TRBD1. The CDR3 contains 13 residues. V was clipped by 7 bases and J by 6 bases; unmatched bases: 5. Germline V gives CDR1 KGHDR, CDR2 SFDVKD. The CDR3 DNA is TGTGCCACCAGGGGGACAGGGAATCCTGAAGCTTTCTTT. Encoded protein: CATRGTGNPEAFF.

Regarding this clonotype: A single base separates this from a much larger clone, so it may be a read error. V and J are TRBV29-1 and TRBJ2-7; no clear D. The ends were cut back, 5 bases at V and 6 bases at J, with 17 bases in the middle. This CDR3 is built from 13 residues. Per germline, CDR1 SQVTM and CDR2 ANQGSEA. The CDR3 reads CSVQLPGWGEQYF. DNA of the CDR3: TGCAGCGTTCAACTGCCCGGGTGGGGCGAGCAGTACTTC.

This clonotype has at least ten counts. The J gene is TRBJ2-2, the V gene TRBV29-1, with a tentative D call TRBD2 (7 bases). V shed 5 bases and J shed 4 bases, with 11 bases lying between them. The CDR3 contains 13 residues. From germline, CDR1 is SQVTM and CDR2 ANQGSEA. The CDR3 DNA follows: TGCAGCGTTAGGGGGACTACCACCGGGGAGCTGTTTTTT. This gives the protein CSVRGTTTGELFF.

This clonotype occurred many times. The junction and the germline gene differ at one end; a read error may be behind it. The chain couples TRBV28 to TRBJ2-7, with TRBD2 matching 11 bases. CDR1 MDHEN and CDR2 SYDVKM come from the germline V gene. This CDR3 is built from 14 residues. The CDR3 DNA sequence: TGTGCCAGCAGTTCCCCTAAACTAGCGGGAGTCCCCTGGTTC. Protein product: CASSSPKLAGVPWF.

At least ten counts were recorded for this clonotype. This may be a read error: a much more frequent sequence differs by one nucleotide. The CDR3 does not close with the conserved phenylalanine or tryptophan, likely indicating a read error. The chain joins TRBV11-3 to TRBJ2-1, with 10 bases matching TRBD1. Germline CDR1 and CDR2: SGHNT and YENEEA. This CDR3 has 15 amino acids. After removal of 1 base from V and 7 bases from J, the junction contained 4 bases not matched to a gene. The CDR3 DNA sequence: TGTGCCAGCAGCTTAGTTGGACAGGGGGTGAATGAGCAGTTCCTC. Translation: CASSLVGQGVNEQFL.

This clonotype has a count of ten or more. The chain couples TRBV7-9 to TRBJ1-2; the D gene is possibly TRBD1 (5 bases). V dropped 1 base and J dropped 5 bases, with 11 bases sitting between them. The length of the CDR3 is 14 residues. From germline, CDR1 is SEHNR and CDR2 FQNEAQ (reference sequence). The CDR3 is CASSLDAGTYGYTF. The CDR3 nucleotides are TGTGCCAGCAGCTTAGATGCAGGGACGTATGGCTACACCTTC.